This entry lists 2 T cell receptor beta chains sequenced from one sample in a study of T cells in Graves' hyperthyroidism and ophthalmopathy. The TCR beta CDR3 regions underwent amplification using RNA transcripts as the source. Researchers ran a first-round RT-PCR on the TCR CDR3 using the HTBI primer set. Each CDR3 protein is one row after TCRdb ran MiXCR on the multiplex PCR reads. The sample includes just under 750,000 distinct CDR3 sequences, roughly 32% of them seen just once. Sequenced sample: blood. These receptors all come from a woman in her thirties or forties with Graves' hyperthyroidism.

This chain links TRBV6-1 with TRBJ1-5; D is unresolved. Germline CDR1 and CDR2: MNHNS and SASEGT. Trimming took 8 bases from V and 6 from J, leaving 20 bases between them. The CDR3 is made up of 15 amino acids. The CDR3 reads CASSPSDLDGQPQHF. CDR3 DNA sequence: TGTGCCAGCTCACCATCTGATTTGGATGGTCAGCCCCAGCATTTT.

This clonotype was seen repeatedly, ten times or more. The chain carries TRBV24-1 and TRBJ1-2, with 8 nucleotides matching TRBD1. The CDR3 contains 14 residues. Germline values: CDR1 KGHDR, CDR2 SFDVKD. V shed 5 bases and J 5 bases; nucleotides not matched to a gene: 6. This CDR3 is CATSGLQGEYGYTF. The CDR3 DNA follows: TGTGCCACCAGTGGTCTACAGGGGGAGTATGGCTACACCTTC.